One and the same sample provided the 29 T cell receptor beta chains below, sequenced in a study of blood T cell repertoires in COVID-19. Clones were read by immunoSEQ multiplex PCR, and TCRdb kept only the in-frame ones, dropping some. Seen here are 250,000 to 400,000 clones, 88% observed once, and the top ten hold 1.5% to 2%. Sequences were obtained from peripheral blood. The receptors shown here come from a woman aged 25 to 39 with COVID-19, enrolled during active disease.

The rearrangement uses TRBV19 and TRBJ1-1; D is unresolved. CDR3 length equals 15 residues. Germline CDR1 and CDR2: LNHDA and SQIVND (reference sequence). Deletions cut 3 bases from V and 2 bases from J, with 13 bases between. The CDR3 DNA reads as TGTGCCAGTAGTATGGCCTGGGAGGGAAACACTGAAGCTTTCTTT. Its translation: CASSMAWEGNTEAFF.

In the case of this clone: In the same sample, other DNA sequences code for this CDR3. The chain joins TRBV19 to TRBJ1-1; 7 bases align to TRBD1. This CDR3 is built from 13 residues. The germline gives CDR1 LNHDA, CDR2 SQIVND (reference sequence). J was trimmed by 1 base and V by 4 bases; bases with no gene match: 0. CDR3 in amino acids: CASSTGGNTEAFF. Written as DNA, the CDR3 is TGTGCCAGTAGTACAGGGGGGAACACTGAAGCTTTCTTT.

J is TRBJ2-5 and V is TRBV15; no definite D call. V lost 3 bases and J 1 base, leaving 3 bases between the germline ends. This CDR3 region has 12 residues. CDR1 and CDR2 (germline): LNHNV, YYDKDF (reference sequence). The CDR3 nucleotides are TGTGCCACCAGCAGGGCCCAAGAGACCCAGTACTTC. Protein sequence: CATSRAQETQYF.

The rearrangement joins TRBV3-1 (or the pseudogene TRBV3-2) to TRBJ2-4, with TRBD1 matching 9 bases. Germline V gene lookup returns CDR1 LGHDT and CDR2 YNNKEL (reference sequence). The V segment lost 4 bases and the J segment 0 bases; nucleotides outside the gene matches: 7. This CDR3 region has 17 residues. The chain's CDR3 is CASSRRQGGLAKNIQYF. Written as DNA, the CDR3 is TGTGCCAGCAGCCGTAGACAGGGGGGACTAGCCAAAAACATTCAGTACTTC.

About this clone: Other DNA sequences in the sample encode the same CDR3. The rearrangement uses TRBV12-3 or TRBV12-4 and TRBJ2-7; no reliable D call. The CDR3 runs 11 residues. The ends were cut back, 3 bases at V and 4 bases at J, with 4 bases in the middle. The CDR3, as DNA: TGTGCCAGCAGTTTCTCGTACGAGCAGTACTTC. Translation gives CASSFSYEQYF.

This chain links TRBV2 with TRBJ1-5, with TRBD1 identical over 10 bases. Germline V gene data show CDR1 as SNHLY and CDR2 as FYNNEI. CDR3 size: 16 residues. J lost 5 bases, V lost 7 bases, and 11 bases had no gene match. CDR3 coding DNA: TGTGCCAGCAATAAGGCCGGGACAGGGGACTATCAGCCCCAGCATTTT. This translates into CASNKAGTGDYQPQHF.

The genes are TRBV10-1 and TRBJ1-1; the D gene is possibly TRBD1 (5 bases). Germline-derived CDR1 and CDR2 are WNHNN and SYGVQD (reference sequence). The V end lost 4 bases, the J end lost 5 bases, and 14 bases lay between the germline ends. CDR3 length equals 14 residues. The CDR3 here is CASSVAGMETEAFF. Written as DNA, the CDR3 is TGCGCCAGCAGTGTCGCAGGGATGGAAACTGAAGCTTTCTTT.

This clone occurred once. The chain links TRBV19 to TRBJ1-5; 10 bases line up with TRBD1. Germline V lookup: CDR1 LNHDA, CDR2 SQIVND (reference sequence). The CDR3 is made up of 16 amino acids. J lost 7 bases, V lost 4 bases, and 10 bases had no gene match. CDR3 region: CASSRQGASVGQPQHF. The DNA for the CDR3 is TGTGCCAGTAGTAGACAGGGGGCATCCGTTGGGCAGCCCCAGCATTTT.

The CDR3: CASSRNTGTGGGQETQYF. The CDR3 bases are TGTGCCAGCAGCCGTAATACCGGGACAGGGGGCGGTCAAGAGACCCAGTACTTC. The genes are TRBV13 and TRBJ2-5; 12 bases agree with TRBD1. CDR1 is PRHDT, CDR2 FYEKMQ, per germline (reference sequence). Trimming at V came to 5 bases and at J to 2 bases, leaving 12 bases not matched to a gene. The CDR3 spans 18 residues.

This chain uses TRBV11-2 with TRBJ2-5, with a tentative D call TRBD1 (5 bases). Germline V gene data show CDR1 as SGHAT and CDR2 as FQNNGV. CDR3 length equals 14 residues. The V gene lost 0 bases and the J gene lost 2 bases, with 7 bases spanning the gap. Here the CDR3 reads CASSLDPGQETQYF. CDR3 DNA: TGTGCCAGCAGCTTAGACCCAGGGCAAGAGACCCAGTACTTC.

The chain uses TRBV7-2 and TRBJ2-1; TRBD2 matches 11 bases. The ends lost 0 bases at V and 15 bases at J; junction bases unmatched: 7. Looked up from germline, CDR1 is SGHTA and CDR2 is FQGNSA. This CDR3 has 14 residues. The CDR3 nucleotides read TGTGCCAGCAGCTTAGCGCTAGCGGGGGGCGTGTTGTTCTTC. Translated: CASSLALAGGVLFF.

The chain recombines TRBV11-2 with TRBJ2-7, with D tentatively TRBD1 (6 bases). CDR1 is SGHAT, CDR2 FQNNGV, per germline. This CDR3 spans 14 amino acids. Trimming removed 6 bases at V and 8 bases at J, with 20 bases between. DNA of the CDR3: TGTGCCAGCAGTCCTATCCCAGGGGAAAGGAAGCAGTACTTC. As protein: CASSPIPGERKQYF. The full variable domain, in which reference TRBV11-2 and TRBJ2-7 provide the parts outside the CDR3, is EAGVAQSPRYKIIEKRQSVAFWCNPISGHATLYWYQQILGQGPKLLIQFQNNGVVDDSQLPKDRFSAERLKGVDSTLKIQPAKLEDSAVYLCASSPIPGERKQYFGPGTRLTVT.

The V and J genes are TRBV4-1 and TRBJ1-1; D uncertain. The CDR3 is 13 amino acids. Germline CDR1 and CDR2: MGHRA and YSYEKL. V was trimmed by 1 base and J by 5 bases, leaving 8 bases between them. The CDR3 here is CASSQVEGTEAFF. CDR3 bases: TGCGCCAGCAGCCAAGTCGAGGGAACTGAAGCTTTCTTT.

The CDR3, as DNA: TGTGCCAGCAGCGTAGTCGGGGGGGCAGATACGCAGTATTTT. It translates to CASSVVGGADTQYF. This sequence joins TRBV9 and TRBJ2-3, with 8 bases matching TRBD2. J lost 4 bases, V lost 0 bases, and 1 base had no gene match. The CDR3 length is 14 residues. Germline V gives CDR1 SGDLS, CDR2 YYNGEE.

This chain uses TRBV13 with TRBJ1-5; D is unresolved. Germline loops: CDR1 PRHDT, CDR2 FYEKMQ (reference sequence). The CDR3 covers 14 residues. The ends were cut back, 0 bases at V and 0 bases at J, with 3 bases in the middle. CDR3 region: CASSLGRSNQPQHF. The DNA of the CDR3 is TGTGCCAGCAGCTTAGGCCGTAGCAATCAGCCCCAGCATTTT. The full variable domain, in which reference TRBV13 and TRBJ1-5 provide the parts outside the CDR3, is AAGVIQSPRHLIKEKRETATLKCYPIPRHDTVYWYQQGPGQDPQFLISFYEKMQSDKGSIPDRFSAQQFSDYHSELNMSSLELGDSALYFCASSLGRSNQPQHFGDGTRLSIL.

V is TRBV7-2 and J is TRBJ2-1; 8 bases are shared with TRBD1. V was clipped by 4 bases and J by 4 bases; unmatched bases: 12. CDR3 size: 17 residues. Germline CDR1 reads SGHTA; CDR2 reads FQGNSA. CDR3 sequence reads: CASSSTTGVGSYNEQFF. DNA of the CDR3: TGTGCCAGCAGCTCCACGACAGGGGTTGGATCTTACAATGAGCAGTTCTTC.

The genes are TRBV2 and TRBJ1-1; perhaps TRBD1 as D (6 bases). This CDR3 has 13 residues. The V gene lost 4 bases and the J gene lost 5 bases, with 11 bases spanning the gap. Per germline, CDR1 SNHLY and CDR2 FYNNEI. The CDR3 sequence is CASSGQQGTEAFF. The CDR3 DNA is TGTGCCAGCAGTGGACAACAGGGTACTGAAGCTTTCTTT.

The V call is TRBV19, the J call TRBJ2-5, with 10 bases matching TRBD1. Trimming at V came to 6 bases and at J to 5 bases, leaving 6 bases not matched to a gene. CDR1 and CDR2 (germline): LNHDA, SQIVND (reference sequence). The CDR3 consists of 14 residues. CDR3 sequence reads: CASRTTGGQETQYF. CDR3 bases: TGTGCCAGTAGGACGACAGGGGGCCAGGAGACCCAGTACTTC.

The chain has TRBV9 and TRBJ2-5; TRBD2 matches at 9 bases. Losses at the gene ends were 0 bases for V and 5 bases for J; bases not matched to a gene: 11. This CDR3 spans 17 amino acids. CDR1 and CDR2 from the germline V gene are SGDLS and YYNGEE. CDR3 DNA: TGTGCCAGCAGCGTAGGCGCGGGGGGGCCGCGAAGGGAGACCCAGTACTTC. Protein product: CASSVGAGGPRRETQYF.

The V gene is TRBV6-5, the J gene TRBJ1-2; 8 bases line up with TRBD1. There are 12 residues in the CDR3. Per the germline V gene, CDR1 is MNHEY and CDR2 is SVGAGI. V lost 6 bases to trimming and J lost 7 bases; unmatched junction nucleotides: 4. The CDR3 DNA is TGTGCCAGCAGCTCAGGGGGCAGTGGCTACACCTTC. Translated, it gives CASSSGGSGYTF.

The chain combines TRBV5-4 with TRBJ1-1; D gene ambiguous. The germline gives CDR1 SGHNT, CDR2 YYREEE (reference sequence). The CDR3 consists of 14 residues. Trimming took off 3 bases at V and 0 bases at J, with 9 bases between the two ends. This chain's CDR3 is CASSSNIMNTEAFF. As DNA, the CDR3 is TGTGCCAGCAGCTCTAATATCATGAACACTGAAGCTTTCTTT.

CDR3 sequence reads: CASSDDRRYGYTF. CDR3 DNA sequence: TGTGCCAGTAGTGACGACAGACGATATGGCTACACCTTC. V is TRBV19 and J is TRBJ1-2, with D possibly being TRBD1 (5 bases). The CDR3 totals 13 residues. Germline CDR1 and CDR2: LNHDA and SQIVND (reference sequence). V dropped 5 bases and J dropped 5 bases, with 12 bases sitting between them.

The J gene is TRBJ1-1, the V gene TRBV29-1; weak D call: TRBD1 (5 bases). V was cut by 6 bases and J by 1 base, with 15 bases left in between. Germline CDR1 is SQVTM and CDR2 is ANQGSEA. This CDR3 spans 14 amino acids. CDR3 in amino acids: CSVTVFQENTEAFF. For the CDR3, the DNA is TGCAGCGTGACAGTTTTCCAAGAGAACACTGAAGCTTTCTTT.

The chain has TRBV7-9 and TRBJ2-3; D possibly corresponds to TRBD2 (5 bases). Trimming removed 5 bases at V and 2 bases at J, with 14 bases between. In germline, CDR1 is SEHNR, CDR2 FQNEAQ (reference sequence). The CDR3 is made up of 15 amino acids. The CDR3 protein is CASSPGLEFTDTQYF. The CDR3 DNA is TGTGCCAGCAGCCCCGGACTCGAATTCACAGATACGCAGTATTTT.

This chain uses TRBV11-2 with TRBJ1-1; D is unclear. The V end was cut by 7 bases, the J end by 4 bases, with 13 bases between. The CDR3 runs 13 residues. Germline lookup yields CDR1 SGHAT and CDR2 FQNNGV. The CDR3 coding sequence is TGTGCCAGCAACGAGGAGTTGAGCACTGAAGCTTTCTTT. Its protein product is CASNEELSTEAFF.

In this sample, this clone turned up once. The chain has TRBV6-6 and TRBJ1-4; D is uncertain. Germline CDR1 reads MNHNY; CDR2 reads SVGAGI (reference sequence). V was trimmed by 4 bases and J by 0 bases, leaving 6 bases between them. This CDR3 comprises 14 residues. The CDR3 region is CASSFSATNEKLFF. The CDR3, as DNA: TGTGCCAGCAGTTTCAGTGCAACTAATGAAAAACTGTTTTTT.

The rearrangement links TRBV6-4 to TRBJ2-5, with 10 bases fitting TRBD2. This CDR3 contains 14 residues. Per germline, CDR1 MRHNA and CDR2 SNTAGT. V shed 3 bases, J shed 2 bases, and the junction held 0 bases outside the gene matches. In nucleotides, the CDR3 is TGTGCCAGCAGTGAACTAGCGGGGCAAGAGACCCAGTACTTC. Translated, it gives CASSELAGQETQYF.

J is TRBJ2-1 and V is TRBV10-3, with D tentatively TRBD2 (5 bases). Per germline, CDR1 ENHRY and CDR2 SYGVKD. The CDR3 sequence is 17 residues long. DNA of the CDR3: TGTGCTGTCTCGGGCCAGGACTCAAGAGGCTCCTACAATGAGCAGTTCTTC. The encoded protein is CAVSGQDSRGSYNEQFF.

This chain's CDR3 is CASSLWPGTSYEQYV. The DNA of the CDR3 is TGTGCCAGCAGCTTATGGCCCGGGACAAGTTACGAGCAGTACGTC. V usage is TRBV7-6 and J usage is TRBJ2-7; D is possibly TRBD1 (6 bases). Germline lookup yields CDR1 SGHVS and CDR2 FNYEAQ. The CDR3 totals 15 residues. V was pared by 2 bases and J by 4 bases, with 15 bases between.